This T cell receptor beta chain appears in the sequencing data of a study of blood T cell repertoires in COVID-19. Germline loops: CDR1 SGDLS, CDR2 YYNGEE. The CDR3 extends over 16 amino acids. The ends were cut back, 3 bases at V and 2 bases at J, with 17 bases in the middle. TCRdb keeps only in-frame clones here, not all; method: immunoSEQ multiplex PCR. The data show fewer than 200,000 clones, with over 60% seen just once and approximately 26% held by the top ten. Sequencing used peripheral blood. This chain uses TRBV9 with TRBJ2-5; weak D call: TRBD2 (6 bases). The receptor comes from an older woman with acute or convalescent COVID-19. The CDR3, as DNA: TGTGCCAGCAGCGGCCTTAATAGCGGCCCTCAAGAGACCCAGTACTTC. Protein product: CASSGLNSGPQETQYF.